The 30 T cell receptor beta chains reported below all come from one sample, sequenced in a study of response to subunit inactivated influenza vaccine. One entry per CDR3 protein results from TCRdb running MiXCR on the RT-PCR reads. The table shows fewer than 350,000 distinct CDR3 sequences, with about a fifth occurring only once. The sample here was PBMCs from blood, taken about 20 months after vaccination. These receptors originate from a man between 50 and 70 years old who received an inactivated influenza vaccine.

This sequence joins TRBV6-5 and TRBJ2-4; weak D call: TRBD2 (7 bases). The CDR3 is 15 residues long. Per germline, CDR1 MNHEY and CDR2 SVGAGI. V lost 7 bases and J lost 3, with 16 bases in between. The DNA for the CDR3 is TGTGCCAGCACTTCTGGGGGGGCTGACAAAAACATTCAGTACTTC. It encodes CASTSGGADKNIQYF.

V usage is TRBV5-1 and J usage is TRBJ2-5; no firm D call. CDR3 length: 14 amino acids. From germline, CDR1 is SGHRS and CDR2 YFSETQ. Trimming shortened V by 4 bases and J by 5 bases, and 15 bases separated the two germline ends. The CDR3 DNA reads as TGCGCCAGCAGCCGCCTAGTCTCTGGCGAGACCCAGTACTTC. It is translated as CASSRLVSGETQYF.

The J gene is TRBJ2-3, the V gene TRBV19; either TRBD1 or TRBD2 may supply D (5 bases each). The CDR3 totals 14 residues. V lost 3 bases and J lost 8, with 15 bases in between. Germline values: CDR1 LNHDA, CDR2 SQIVND (reference sequence). The CDR3 loop is CASSMGVGTGTQYF. In DNA, the CDR3 is TGTGCCAGTAGTATGGGGGTCGGCACCGGTACGCAGTATTTT.

This chain uses TRBV20-1 with TRBJ2-7, with D tentatively TRBD1 (6 bases). V was clipped by 6 bases and J by 2 bases, with 11 bases between them. Looked up from germline, CDR1 is DFQATT and CDR2 is SNEGSKA (reference sequence). CDR3 length: 12 residues. In DNA, the CDR3 is TGCAGTGCAGAGGACAGAGCCTACGAGCAGTACTTC. Its protein product is CSAEDRAYEQYF.

This chain uses TRBV5-8 with TRBJ2-3; D not certain. This CDR3 comprises 15 residues. CDR1 is SGHTS and CDR2 is YDEGEE in the germline V gene. V was clipped by 4 bases and J by 1 base, with 13 bases between them. The DNA for the CDR3 is TGTGCCAGCAGCATATACCAGCTCCGCACAGATACGCAGTATTTT. Amino acids: CASSIYQLRTDTQYF.

This clonotype was recorded a few times. The chain recombines TRBV15 with TRBJ1-2; the D gene is possibly TRBD1 (5 bases). CDR1 and CDR2 from the germline V gene are LNHNV and YYDKDF (reference sequence). The CDR3 has 13 amino acids. With 5 bases removed from V and 8 bases from J, the gap between germline ends came to 15 bases. As DNA, the CDR3 is TGTGCCACCAGCCGGGACGGCCGGGGGGGCTACACCTTC. Translating it yields CATSRDGRGGYTF.

J is TRBJ2-2 and V is TRBV11-2; TRBD1 matches at 10 bases. From germline, CDR1 is SGHAT and CDR2 FQNNGV. Trimming at V came to 5 bases and at J to 5 bases, leaving 11 bases not matched to a gene. CDR3 length equals 17 residues. The CDR3 DNA follows: TGTGCCAGCAGCCGAGTGGCCAGACAGGGGGCTACCGGGGAGCTGTTTTTT. This sequence encodes CASSRVARQGATGELFF.

The sample holds a few counts of this clonotype. The V call is TRBV20-1, the J call TRBJ2-3, with D possibly being TRBD2 (5 bases). In germline, CDR1 is DFQATT, CDR2 SNEGSKA (reference sequence). CDR3 size: 14 residues. With 3 bases removed from V and 0 bases from J, the gap between germline ends came to 10 bases. In DNA form, the CDR3 reads TGCAGTGCTAGGTACCGGGGAAGCACAGATACGCAGTATTTT. Amino acid sequence: CSARYRGSTDTQYF.

The rearrangement joins TRBV7-9 to TRBJ2-5; D is undetermined. The germline CDR1 and CDR2 sequences are SEHNR and FQNEAQ (reference sequence). Trimming cost V 5 bases and J 5 bases, with 9 bases left between them. The CDR3 covers 12 residues. The CDR3, as DNA: TGTGCCAGCAGCGGTGGTGGGGAGACCCAGTACTTC. Its translation is CASSGGGETQYF.

J is TRBJ1-5 and V is TRBV4-1, with TRBD1 identical over 8 bases. CDR3 size: 15 residues. V lost 2 bases to trimming and J lost 6 bases; unmatched junction nucleotides: 6. Germline V gene data show CDR1 as MGHRA and CDR2 as YSYEKL. The CDR3: CASSQPGGAFQPQHF. The CDR3, as DNA: TGCGCCAGCAGCCAACCAGGGGGCGCTTTTCAGCCCCAGCATTTT.

The chain links TRBV4-1 to TRBJ1-4; D is uncertain. The CDR3 has 19 amino acids. Germline loops: CDR1 MGHRA, CDR2 YSYEKL. The V end was cut by 1 base, the J end by 0 bases, with 18 bases between. The CDR3 region has the DNA TGCGCCAGCAGCCAAGGGGTAGGAGGCTGGAGGTCAACTAATGAAAAACTGTTTTTT. This encodes CASSQGVGGWRSTNEKLFF.

The rearrangement links TRBV19 to TRBJ1-2; 8 bases are shared with TRBD1. In germline, CDR1 is LNHDA, CDR2 SQIVND (reference sequence). Losses at the gene ends were 4 bases for V and 4 bases for J; bases not matched to a gene: 8. The CDR3 extends over 15 amino acids. The CDR3 DNA is TGTGCCAGTAGTACCCCGACAGGGGTCGCCTATGGCTACACCTTC. Its translation: CASSTPTGVAYGYTF.

The chain links TRBV5-1 to TRBJ2-2, with 10 bases that match TRBD1. This CDR3 has 15 amino acids. V lost 4 bases and J lost 4; bases outside the gene matches: 4. Germline V gene sequence: CDR1 SGHRS, CDR2 YFSETQ. CDR3 loop: CASSRRTGGTGELFF. In DNA, the CDR3 is TGCGCCAGCAGCAGACGGACAGGGGGCACCGGGGAGCTGTTTTTT.

V and J are TRBV4-2 and TRBJ2-5; the match to TRBD2 covers 11 bases. After removal of 0 bases from V and 4 bases from J, the junction contained 7 bases not matched to a gene. Germline values: CDR1 LGHNA, CDR2 YNFKEQ. This CDR3 comprises 17 residues. CDR3 sequence (DNA): TGTGCCAGCAGCCAAGATAATGTAGCGGGGGGGCTAGAGACCCAGTACTTC. Translated, it gives CASSQDNVAGGLETQYF.

The rearrangement links TRBV20-1 to TRBJ1-1; 7 nucleotides align to TRBD1. Germline V CDR1 and CDR2: DFQATT, SNEGSKA (reference sequence). The length of the CDR3 is 16 residues. Trimming removed 1 base from V and 0 bases from J; junction bases left unmatched: 8. The CDR3 loop reads CSARGGRGTVNTEAFF. CDR3 nucleotide sequence: TGCAGTGCTAGAGGAGGTAGGGGGACAGTGAACACTGAAGCTTTCTTT.

This chain links TRBV7-2 with TRBJ2-1, with 7 bases lining up with TRBD2. With 2 bases clipped from V and 0 bases from J, the junction kept 1 base outside the gene matches. The CDR3 covers 15 residues. The germline CDR1 and CDR2 sequences are SGHTA and FQGNSA. CDR3 DNA sequence: TGTGCCAGCAGCTTAAAGCGGGGCTCCTACAATGAGCAGTTCTTC. It yields the protein CASSLKRGSYNEQFF.

V usage is TRBV19 and J usage is TRBJ1-6; 9 bases are shared with TRBD1. The CDR3 has 16 amino acids. Germline CDR1 and CDR2: LNHDA and SQIVND (reference sequence). Trimming cost V 3 bases and J 8 bases; bases outside gene matches: 8. The CDR3 bases are TGTGCCAGTAGTATCGGACAGGGGCTACTCCATTCACCCCTCCACTTT. As protein: CASSIGQGLLHSPLHF.

V gene TRBV5-6 combines with J gene TRBJ2-7; 7 nucleotides match TRBD2. Germline-derived CDR1 and CDR2 are SGHDT and YYEEEE. V was pared by 3 bases and J by 10 bases, with 13 bases of the junction left unmatched. This CDR3 region has 14 residues. CDR3 sequence: CASSSVTGLREQYF. CDR3 nucleotides: TGTGCCAGCAGCTCTGTCACGGGACTAAGAGAACAGTACTTC.

This chain links TRBV2 with TRBJ2-5; D might be TRBD1 (5 bases). The CDR3 length is 12 residues. Germline CDR1 and CDR2: SNHLY and FYNNEI. Between the trimmed V and J ends, which lost 8 bases and 4 bases, there was a span of 11 bases. The CDR3 DNA reads as TGTGCCAGCGGTGGCAGGGCAGAGACCCAGTACTTC. This translates into CASGGRAETQYF.

This clonotype was seen more than once but under ten times. The rearrangement joins TRBV4-1 to TRBJ1-1, with D possibly matching TRBD1 (6 bases). Germline lookup yields CDR1 MGHRA and CDR2 YSYEKL. V was trimmed by 1 base and J by 6 bases, leaving 24 bases between them. The CDR3 sequence is 18 residues long. The CDR3 coding sequence is TGCGCCAGCAGCCAAGTAGGAGCGTCCATCCTGGGGGGCCCTGAAGCTTTCTTT. This encodes CASSQVGASILGGPEAFF.

V is TRBV20-1 and J is TRBJ1-2; 7 bases map to TRBD1. In germline, CDR1 is DFQATT, CDR2 SNEGSKA (reference sequence). The CDR3 covers 14 residues. V shed 0 bases, J shed 3 bases, and the junction held 4 bases outside the gene matches. The CDR3 region is CSARETGWDYGYTF. The CDR3 DNA reads TGCAGTGCTAGAGAGACAGGGTGGGACTATGGCTACACCTTC.

The table lists this clonotype with a few counts. V is TRBV6-6 and J is TRBJ2-2; D unresolved. The CDR3 covers 10 residues. Trimming removed 5 bases from V and 8 bases from J, with 3 bases in between. Germline loops: CDR1 MNHNY, CDR2 SVGAGI (reference sequence). In DNA form, the CDR3 reads TGTGCCAGCAGTGCAGGGGAGCTGTTTTTT. Encoded protein: CASSAGELFF.

This clonotype has a handful of counts. The V call is TRBV10-2, the J call TRBJ1-2; maybe TRBD1 (5 bases). V lost 2 bases and J lost 5, with 9 bases in between. Per germline, CDR1 WSHSY and CDR2 SAAADI. The CDR3 runs 13 residues. CDR3 residues: CASSEKAGYGYTF. In DNA, the CDR3 is TGCGCCAGCAGTGAGAAGGCAGGGTATGGCTACACCTTC.

In nucleotides, the CDR3 is TGTGCCAGCAGACAGTCGAACACCGGGGAGCTGTTTTTT. Its protein product is CASRQSNTGELFF. The chain recombines TRBV28 with TRBJ2-2; D gene uncertain. This CDR3 region has 13 residues. Germline values: CDR1 MDHEN, CDR2 SYDVKM. V was trimmed by 6 bases and J by 0 bases, leaving 5 bases between them.

In its sample, this clonotype was seen a few times. The chain recombines TRBV6-5 with TRBJ1-1; no clear D gene. There are 14 residues in the CDR3. Germline V gene sequence: CDR1 MNHEY, CDR2 SVGAGI. The V end was cut by 5 bases, the J end by 1 base, with 11 bases between. CDR3 sequence (DNA): TGTGCCAGCAGTCACCAAGACTCGAACACTGAAGCTTTCTTT. Encoded protein: CASSHQDSNTEAFF.

This clonotype appeared many times. The chain carries TRBV7-6 and TRBJ1-2; a weak D match, TRBD1 (5 bases). V was shortened by 1 base and J by 8 bases, with 8 bases between the two germline ends. Looked up from germline, CDR1 is SGHVS and CDR2 is FNYEAQ. CDR3 length equals 12 residues. The CDR3 nucleotides read TGTGCCAGCAGCTTAGGCAGGGACGGCTACACCTTC. Its protein product is CASSLGRDGYTF.

This clonotype was seen a few times. V and J are TRBV4-2 and TRBJ2-1; 7 bases map to TRBD1. J was trimmed by 9 bases and V by 6 bases; bases with no gene match: 5. The germline V gene encodes CDR1 LGHNA and CDR2 YNFKEQ. The CDR3 is 12 amino acids. CDR3 sequence reads: CASSRRGTEQFF. For the CDR3, the DNA is TGTGCCAGCAGTCGCAGGGGGACTGAGCAGTTCTTC.

This clonotype was seen repeatedly, ten times or more. The gene calls are TRBV28 and TRBJ1-4; 8 nucleotides agree with TRBD1. Germline lookup yields CDR1 MDHEN and CDR2 SYDVKM. The junction had 10 bases not matched to a gene; V was cut back by 5 bases and J by 8 bases. This CDR3 has 15 amino acids. The CDR3 sequence: CASSIPGQGLEKLFF. CDR3 sequence (DNA): TGTGCCAGCAGTATCCCAGGACAGGGCTTGGAAAAACTGTTTTTT.

The chain couples TRBV20-1 to TRBJ2-1, with a weak D call TRBD1 (6 bases). Trimming shortened V by 5 bases and J by 4 bases, and 12 bases separated the two germline ends. The CDR3 loop spans 13 amino acids. The germline gives CDR1 DFQATT, CDR2 SNEGSKA (reference sequence). The CDR3 nucleotides read TGCAGTGCTGCCGGGACAAATTACAATGAGCAGTTCTTC. It codes for CSAAGTNYNEQFF.

The J gene is TRBJ1-5, the V gene TRBV6-2 or TRBV6-3; D unclear. The V gene's germline CDR1 is MNHEY and CDR2 SVGEGT. This CDR3 comprises 13 residues. V dropped 9 bases and J dropped 0 bases, with 9 bases sitting between them. In DNA form, the CDR3 reads TGTGCCAGTAGGAATCCTAGCAATCAGCCCCAGCATTTT. Translation: CASRNPSNQPQHF.